The clone carrying this T cell receptor beta chain was found a few times. The authors' processing: Reference gene primers were amplified, and this amplification served to estimate nucleated cell counts. Libraries were prepared by immunoSEQ multiplex PCR; TCRdb keeps only in-frame clonotypes and omits some of them. The V and J calls and clone size are taken from that table; D and trimming were inferred from the DNA. This table has about 33,000 clones, approximately 85% appearing once. V shed 2 bases, J shed 1 base, and the junction held 6 bases outside the gene matches. The CDR3 consists of 17 residues. The germline CDR1 and CDR2 sequences are SGHNT and YYREEE (reference sequence). These data come from a study of blood T cell repertoires in COVID-19. At the level of the study: Acute-phase and convalescent COVID-19 samples originated in the United States, Italy and Spain.

The chain employs TRBV5-4 and TRBJ2-2; 9 nucleotides line up with TRBD1. This clonotype was sampled from a human donor in a cohort sampled during active COVID-19. What was sequenced was peripheral blood. The CDR3, as DNA: TGTGCCAGCAGCTTTCCTCCGGGACAGGGGAACACCGGGGAGCTGTTTTTT. This translates into CASSFPPGQGNTGELFF.